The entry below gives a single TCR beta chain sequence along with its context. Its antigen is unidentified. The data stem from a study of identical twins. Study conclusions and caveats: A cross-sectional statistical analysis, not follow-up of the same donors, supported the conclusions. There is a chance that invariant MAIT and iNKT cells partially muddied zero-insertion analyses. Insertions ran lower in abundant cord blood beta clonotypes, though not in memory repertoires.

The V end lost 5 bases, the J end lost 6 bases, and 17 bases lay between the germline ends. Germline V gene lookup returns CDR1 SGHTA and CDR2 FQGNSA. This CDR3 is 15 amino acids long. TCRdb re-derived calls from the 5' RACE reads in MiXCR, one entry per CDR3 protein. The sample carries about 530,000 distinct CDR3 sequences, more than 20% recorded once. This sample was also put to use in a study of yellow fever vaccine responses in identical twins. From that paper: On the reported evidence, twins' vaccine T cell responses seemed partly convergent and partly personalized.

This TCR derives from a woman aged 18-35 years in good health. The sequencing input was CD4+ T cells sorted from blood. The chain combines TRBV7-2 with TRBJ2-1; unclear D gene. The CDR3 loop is CASSLSSGPLNEQFF. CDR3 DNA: TGTGCCAGCAGCCTAAGCTCCGGGCCCCTCAATGAGCAGTTCTTC.